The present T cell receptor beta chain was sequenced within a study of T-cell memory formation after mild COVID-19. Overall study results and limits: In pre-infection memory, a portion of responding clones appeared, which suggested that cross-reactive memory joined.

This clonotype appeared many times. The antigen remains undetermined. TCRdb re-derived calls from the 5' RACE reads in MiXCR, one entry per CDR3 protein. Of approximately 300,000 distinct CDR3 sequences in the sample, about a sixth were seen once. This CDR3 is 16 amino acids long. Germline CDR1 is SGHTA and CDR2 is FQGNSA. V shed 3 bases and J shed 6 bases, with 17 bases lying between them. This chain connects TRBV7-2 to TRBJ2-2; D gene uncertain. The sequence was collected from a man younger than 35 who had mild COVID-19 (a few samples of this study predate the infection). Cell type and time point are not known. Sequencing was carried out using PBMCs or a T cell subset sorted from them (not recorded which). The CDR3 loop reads CASSFLFPGSAGELFF. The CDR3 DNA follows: TGTGCCAGCAGCTTTTTGTTCCCAGGTTCGGCCGGGGAGCTGTTTTTT.